The clone carrying this TCR beta chain was detected once. The authors' processing: Counts of nucleated cells, estimated from reference gene primer amplification, were obtained. Clones were read by immunoSEQ multiplex PCR, and TCRdb kept only the in-frame ones, dropping some. V and J calls and clone size come straight from that table; D and trimming were deduced from the DNA. Seen here are over 110,000 clones, 75% to 85% observed once, and the top ten hold 3.5% to 4%. This specimen comes from a study of blood T cell repertoires in COVID-19. Study-level background: PBMCs, B-cell-depleted T cells, or T cells were the source of the cDNA or gDNA that made up the material.

The clonotype originates from a man aged 70 or older who had recovered from COVID-19. The sequencing sample was made of peripheral blood.

The CDR3 loop is CASSSQGRADTQYF. The CDR3 DNA follows: TGTGCCAGCAGCTCTCAGGGGCGGGCAGATACGCAGTATTTT. V usage is TRBV7-8 and J usage is TRBJ2-3; possible D gene TRBD1, 6 bases. Looked up from germline, CDR1 is SGHVS and CDR2 is FQNEAQ. This CDR3 region has 14 residues. The V end lost 4 bases, the J end lost 4 bases, and 12 bases lay between the germline ends.